These T cell receptor beta chains were read from a single sample in a study of cytomegalovirus exposure and HLA in healthy donors. Produced via immunoSEQ multiplex PCR; TCRdb's table is partial and in-frame only. The sample holds around 60,000 clones; 85% to 95% are singletons and the top ten take 5.8%. Sequencing was performed on PBMCs. The receptors here all came from a woman under 30 in good health and CMV-seropositive. Each CDR3 is given with its conserved first and last residue. The listing skips clone size in some rows; elsewhere it reads once, few, many or a size class.

size,V,CDR3
-,TRBV30,CAWRPGGTGELFF
-,TRBV20-1,CIGRYGEKLFF
-,TRBV9,CASSDRSFNTGELFF
-,TRBV19,CATTGEFDSPLHF
-,TRBV6-1,CASSRAGSYNEQFF
-,TRBV5-1,CASSLGTGGAHEQYF
-,TRBV7-9,CASSPPTGTNEQFF
-,TRBV10-3,CAITSGGTGELFF
-,TRBV5-5,CASSIGQGRFEQYF
-,TRBV7-2,CASYIPPSGSRKYNEQFF
-,TRBV7-7,CASSLQGDTGELFF
-,TRBV23-1,CAALRTGVPYGYTF
-,TRBV7-9,CASSQGWPGNYNSPLHF
once,TRBV29-1,CSVEDPGSGTSTDTQYF
-,TRBV10-3,CAISEITSGGAEETQYF
-,TRBV6-1,CASSGGRTGTSGLWEQYF
-,TRBV12-5,CASGLTGTGKPYEQYF
-,TRBV19,CASSIDTLAGGREQFF
-,TRBV30,CAWTGSGYEQYF
-,TRBV5-1,CASSFSGIRDEQFF
-,TRBV2,CASRETGASNQPQHF
-,TRBV5-6,CASSFDPGLRTDTQYF
-,TRBV5-1,CASSSNFGTGNEQFF
-,TRBV19,CASSIGQGGGETQYF
-,TRBV15,CATSQALGHRIYEQYF
-,TRBV15,CATSRSEVNGYTF
-,TRBV5-5,CASSSGPGTGPGMDTQYF
-,TRBV2,CASSAGTGRTEAFF
once,TRBV11-2,CASSLGGAMRTEAFF
-,TRBV2,CASSPRNRQVGRKNYGYTF
-,TRBV10-3,CAITDRENYGYTF
-,TRBV5-4,CASSRLLAGATDTQYF
-,TRBV5-1,CASSSTGNYGYTF
-,TRBV12-1,CASSPTRVVAEEYGQYF
-,TRBV27,CASTADRAGSQPQHF
-,TRBV6-5,CASSQDSYNEQFF
-,TRBV6-5,CASRGEGSSYNEQFF
once,TRBV7-9,CASSKPQGADTQYF
-,TRBV10-3,CAIVVGNEQFF
-,TRBV6-5,CASSYWEGSDEQFF
-,TRBV25-1,CASSADYGYTF
-,TRBV27,CASSLFPPSGAHNEQFF
-,TRBV5-1,CASSLERAVTYNEQFF
-,TRBV30,CAWADSPYEQYF
-,TRBV5-1,CASSQNGGTLYNEQFF
-,TRBV29-1,CSVSTRTDTQYF
-,TRBV28,CASSTLRTGWMNTEAFF
-,TRBV19,CASTPGGSMHYGYTF
-,TRBV27,CASSFIGTGGMNTEAFF
-,TRBV28,CASSPGWGYTF
-,TRBV11-2,CASSPPPRDQETQYF
-,TRBV6-5,CASSYRSGNYGYTF
-,TRBV28,CASSRDTPSETDTQYF